Listed below are T cell receptor beta chains from one sample, sequenced in a study of blood T cells in healthy people across ages. TCRdb called the 5' RACE reads again in MiXCR, with one record for every CDR3 protein. The sample lists 1.5 million to 1.9 million distinct CDR3 sequences, less than 45% seen once, with about 3.8% in the top ten. Sequencing was performed on blood. These TCRs come from a woman aged 18-29 years in good health. The CDR3 runs from the conserved cysteine through the conserved F or W.

J: TRBJ2-1
V: TRBV24-1
CDR3: CATETGKALLYEQFF

J: TRBJ1-2
V: TRBV29-1
CDR3: CSARDRGSPGYTF

J: TRBJ2-1
V: TRBV7-3
CDR3: CASTPGGTYNEQFF

J: TRBJ2-7
V: TRBV18
CDR3: CASSPPGSRYEQYF

J: TRBJ2-1
V: TRBV9
CDR3: CASSVSPLNEQFF

J: TRBJ2-2
V: TRBV5-1
CDR3: CASSSRQMNTGELFF

J: TRBJ1-6
V: TRBV18
CDR3: CASSPDRAGSPLHF

J: TRBJ2-7
V: TRBV9
CDR3: CASSAQTGFSYEQYF

J: TRBJ2-7
V: TRBV10-3
CDR3: CAISESYSDSYEQYF

J: TRBJ2-1
V: TRBV5-1
CDR3: CASSLSSSTEYYEQFF

J: TRBJ1-1
V: TRBV6-5
CDR3: CASRTQGARAAFF

J: TRBJ2-4
V: TRBV12-5
CDR3: CASGLVLGSLAKNIQYF

J: TRBJ2-6
V: TRBV2
CDR3: CASSEVLSGANVLTF

J: TRBJ2-7
V: TRBV20-1
CDR3: CSARPEAYEQYF

J: TRBJ2-1
V: TRBV12-3/TRBV12-4
CDR3: CASRHQGSGDEQFF

J: TRBJ2-7
V: TRBV4-2
CDR3: CASSQEGLAPLGAQYF

J: TRBJ1-5
V: TRBV12-3/TRBV12-4
CDR3: CASSLSRGNNQPQHF

J: TRBJ2-7
V: TRBV10-3
CDR3: CAISDPGTVGLDEQYF

J: TRBJ2-3
V: TRBV3-1
CDR3: CASSQDAEGSTDTQYF

J: TRBJ2-1
V: TRBV20-1
CDR3: CSASEAESYNEQFF

J: TRBJ1-2
V: TRBV4-3
CDR3: CASSPDYRDTGGYTF

J: TRBJ2-1
V: TRBV7-9
CDR3: CASSLFRAGQPYNEQFF

J: TRBJ2-1
V: TRBV5-1
CDR3: CASSVGTAYNEWQFF

J: TRBJ2-4
V: TRBV20-1
CDR3: CSADASGGRNIQYF

J: TRBJ2-1
V: TRBV27
CDR3: CASSYLGGSGEQFF